The 12 T cell receptor beta chains reported below all come from one sample, sequenced in a study of blood T cell repertoires in COVID-19. The table came from immunoSEQ multiplex PCR; TCRdb's copy has only in-frame clones and leaves some out. This sample carries 130,000 or so clones, 75% to 90% of them seen once, and the ten largest clones take roughly 18%. Sequenced sample: peripheral blood. The source is a man over 45 with active or convalescent COVID-19.

The V gene is TRBV3-1 (or the pseudogene TRBV3-2), the J gene TRBJ2-3; 8 bases are shared with TRBD2. V trimming: 5 bases; J trimming: 1 base; junction bases outside the gene matches: 2. Germline CDR1 is LGHDT and CDR2 is YNNKEL (reference sequence). The CDR3 has 14 residues. The DNA for the CDR3 is TGTGCCAGCAGCTTGCGGGAGGGCACAGATACGCAGTATTTT. It translates to CASSLREGTDTQYF.

This clone is a singleton in its sample. The chain combines TRBV4-1 with TRBJ2-5, with 11 positions matching TRBD2. J lost 1 base, V lost 4 bases, and 5 bases had no gene match. Germline V CDR1 and CDR2: MGHRA, YSYEKL. The CDR3 is 16 amino acids. The CDR3 here is CASSPLAGGVQETQYF. Here the CDR3 DNA reads TGCGCCAGCAGCCCCTTAGCGGGAGGGGTCCAAGAGACCCAGTACTTC.

This clone appeared a few times. V is TRBV19 and J is TRBJ1-3; 9 positions agree with TRBD1. From germline, CDR1 is LNHDA and CDR2 SQIVND (reference sequence). V was pared by 8 bases and J by 4 bases, with 6 bases of the junction left unmatched. The CDR3 covers 14 residues. The CDR3 DNA follows: TGTGCCAGTTTGGGACAGGGAGAAGGAAACACCATATATTTT. This translates into CASLGQGEGNTIYF. Full variable domain (remainder filled in from reference TRBV19 and TRBJ1-3): DGGITQSPKYLFRKEGQNVTLSCEQNLNHDAMYWYRQDPGQGLRLIYYSQIVNDFQKGDIAEGYSVSREKKESFPLTVTSAQKNPTAFYLCASLGQGEGNTIYFGEGSWLTVV.

The chain joins TRBV19 to TRBJ2-5, with 8 bases matching TRBD1. Germline-derived CDR1 and CDR2 are LNHDA and SQIVND (reference sequence). The CDR3 has 15 amino acids. With V trimmed by 3 bases and J by 3 bases, 6 bases remained unmatched. The CDR3 region is CASSIGTGTEETQYF. CDR3 nucleotide sequence: TGTGCCAGTAGTATCGGGACAGGAACTGAAGAGACCCAGTACTTC.

This chain joins TRBV7-2 and TRBJ2-3; possible D gene TRBD1, 5 bases. The CDR3 loop spans 14 amino acids. Germline CDR1 SGHTA, CDR2 FQGNSA. The V gene lost 5 bases and the J gene lost 6 bases, with 15 bases spanning the gap. CDR3 coding DNA: TGTGCCAGCAGCAAGGACACCTCGTTGGATACGCAGTATTTT. Translation: CASSKDTSLDTQYF.

The gene calls are TRBV27 and TRBJ1-6, with a weak D call TRBD1 (5 bases). V lost 6 bases, J lost 6 bases, and 18 bases lay in between. In germline, CDR1 is MNHEY, CDR2 SMNVEV (reference sequence). The CDR3 sequence is 16 residues long. CDR3 DNA: TGTGCCAGCAGCCCTTACAGGCCCATTCTTAATTCACCCCTCCACTTT. It codes for CASSPYRPILNSPLHF.

CDR3 sequence: CASSLGQGDHYGYTF. CDR3 DNA: TGTGCCAGCAGCTTGGGCCAGGGGGATCACTATGGCTACACCTTC. The chain recombines TRBV5-5 with TRBJ1-2, with 7 nucleotides matching TRBD1. V dropped 0 bases and J dropped 3; count of bases not matched to a gene: 5. Per the germline V gene, CDR1 is SGHKS and CDR2 is YYEKEE (reference sequence). The length of the CDR3 is 15 residues.

The CDR3 loop is CASSRRDSYNEQFF. Here the CDR3 DNA reads TGTGCCAGTAGTCGCAGGGACTCCTACAATGAGCAGTTCTTC. The chain has TRBV19 and TRBJ2-1, with D possibly TRBD1 on 5 matching bases. This CDR3 region has 14 residues. V was trimmed by 5 bases and J by 0 bases, leaving 8 bases between them. CDR1 is LNHDA and CDR2 is SQIVND in the germline V gene (reference sequence).

This clone was observed a single time. The V gene is TRBV19, the J gene TRBJ2-1; 8 bases are shared with TRBD2. The V and J ends lost 3 bases and 5 bases, in that order; junction bases with no gene match: 9. Per germline, CDR1 LNHDA and CDR2 SQIVND (reference sequence). The CDR3 has 16 residues. Here the CDR3 reads CASSMGGSGIHNEQFF. The CDR3 region has the DNA TGTGCCAGTAGTATGGGGGGTAGCGGGATACACAATGAGCAGTTCTTC.

Only a few counts were recorded for this clone. The V and J genes are TRBV18 and TRBJ1-4; TRBD1 aligns across 8 bases. The V gene end was trimmed by 3 bases and the J gene end by 5 bases; junction bases not matched to a gene: 8. From germline, CDR1 is KGHSH and CDR2 LQKENI. This CDR3 contains 16 residues. CDR3 sequence reads: CASSPQPGQANEKLFF. The CDR3 DNA reads TGTGCCAGCTCACCTCAACCGGGACAGGCAAATGAAAAACTGTTTTTT.

V usage is TRBV18 and J usage is TRBJ1-6; 10 bases are a match to TRBD1. The CDR3 sequence is 19 residues long. V gave up 5 bases and J gave up 9 bases; unmatched junction bases: 19. The germline V gene encodes CDR1 KGHSH and CDR2 LQKENI. The CDR3 coding sequence is TGTGCCAGCTCATCCCTCCCCAGCCGCGTGGGACAGGGGAGTTCACCCCTCCACTTT. Its translation: CASSSLPSRVGQGSSPLHF.

The rearrangement links TRBV29-1 to TRBJ1-2; the match to TRBD1 covers 10 bases. The V and J ends lost 7 bases and 6 bases, in that order; junction bases with no gene match: 14. The CDR3 loop spans 15 amino acids. Germline lookup yields CDR1 SQVTM and CDR2 ANQGSEA. The CDR3 loop reads CSAGRDRGAYDGYTF. The CDR3 DNA reads as TGCAGCGCCGGGCGGGACAGGGGTGCTTATGATGGCTACACCTTC.